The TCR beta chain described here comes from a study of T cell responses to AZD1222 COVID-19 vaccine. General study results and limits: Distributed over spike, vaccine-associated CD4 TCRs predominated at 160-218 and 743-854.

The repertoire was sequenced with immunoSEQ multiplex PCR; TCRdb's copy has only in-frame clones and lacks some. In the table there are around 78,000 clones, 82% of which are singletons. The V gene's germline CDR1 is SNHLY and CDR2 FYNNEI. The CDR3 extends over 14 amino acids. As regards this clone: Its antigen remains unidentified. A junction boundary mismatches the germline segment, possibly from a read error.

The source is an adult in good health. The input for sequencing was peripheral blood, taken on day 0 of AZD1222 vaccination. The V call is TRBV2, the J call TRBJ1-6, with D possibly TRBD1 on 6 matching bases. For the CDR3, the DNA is TGTGCCAGCAGGGAAGTGACAGGAGACTCACCCCTCCACTTT. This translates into CASREVTGDSPLHF.